This T cell receptor beta chain was recorded in a study of cytomegalovirus exposure and HLA in healthy donors. Study outcomes and limitations: As a later analysis showed, a missense DCLRE1C variant was linked to trimming of TCR beta V- and J-genes. Further analysis was carried out later, and it showed several of the most significant clusters appearing linked to common viral pathogens. Reports indicate that TCR beta sequences accurately predicted the HLA-A and HLA-B alleles of most subjects.

60 Vbeta and 13 Jbeta primers were used in PCR. The repertoire was sequenced with immunoSEQ multiplex PCR; TCRdb's copy has only in-frame clones and lacks some. The table records about 100,000 clones, 65% to 90% of them present only once. About this clone: Antigen unknown.

The sequenced sample was PBMCs. This receptor was taken from a woman aged 70-85 years in good health and CMV-seropositive.

Here the CDR3 reads CASSQGDRGPFGEQFF. The CDR3 DNA follows: TGCGCCAGCAGCCAAGGGGACAGGGGTCCCTTTGGTGAGCAGTTCTTC. The rearrangement uses TRBV4-1 and TRBJ2-1; 10 bases align to TRBD1. The germline V gene encodes CDR1 MGHRA and CDR2 YSYEKL. The ends lost 1 base at V and 9 bases at J; junction bases unmatched: 9. This CDR3 has 16 residues.